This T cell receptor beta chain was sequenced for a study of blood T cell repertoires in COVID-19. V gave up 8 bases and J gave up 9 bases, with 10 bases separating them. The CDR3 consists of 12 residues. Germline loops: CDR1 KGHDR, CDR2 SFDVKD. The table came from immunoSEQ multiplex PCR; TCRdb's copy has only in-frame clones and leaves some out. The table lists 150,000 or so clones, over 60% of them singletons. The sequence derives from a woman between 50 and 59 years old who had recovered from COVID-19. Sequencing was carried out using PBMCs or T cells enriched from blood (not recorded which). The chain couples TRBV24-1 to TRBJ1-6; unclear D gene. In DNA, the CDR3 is TGTGCCACCACGGAGGTTTGTTCACCCCTCCACTTT. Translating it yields CATTEVCSPLHF.